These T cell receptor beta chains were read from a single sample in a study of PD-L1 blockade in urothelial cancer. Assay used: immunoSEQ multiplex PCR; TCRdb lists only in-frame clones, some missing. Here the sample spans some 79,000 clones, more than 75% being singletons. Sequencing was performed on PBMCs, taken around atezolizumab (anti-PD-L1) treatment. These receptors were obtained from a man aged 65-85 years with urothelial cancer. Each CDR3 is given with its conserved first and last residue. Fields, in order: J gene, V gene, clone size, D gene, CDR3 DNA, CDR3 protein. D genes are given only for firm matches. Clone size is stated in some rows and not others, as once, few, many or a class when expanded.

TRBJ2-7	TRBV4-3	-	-	TGCGCCAGCAGCCAAGATCGGGGGAGCTACGAGCAGTACTTC	CASSQDRGSYEQYF
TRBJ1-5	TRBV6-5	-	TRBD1	TGTGCCAGCAGGACAGGGGGAGGTCAGCCCCAGCATTTT	CASRTGGGQPQHF
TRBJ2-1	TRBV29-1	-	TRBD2	TGCGCCGCGTCTAGCGGGAGTTTGAATGAGCAGTTCTTC	CAASSGSLNEQFF
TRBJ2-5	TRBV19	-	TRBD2	TGTGCCAGTGCCGCCAGACTAGCGGGAGGGCGAGAGACCCAGTACTTC	CASAARLAGGRETQYF
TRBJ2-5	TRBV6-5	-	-	TGTGCCACCGAAGGAAGCGTCGGAGAGACCCAGTACTTC	CATEGSVGETQYF
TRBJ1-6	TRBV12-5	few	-	TGTGCTAGTGGTTTGGCCAATAATTCACCCCTCCACTTT	CASGLANNSPLHF
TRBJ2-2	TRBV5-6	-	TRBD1	TGTGCCAGCAGCTTGGCGGGACAGACGTACACCGGGGAGCTGTTTTTT	CASSLAGQTYTGELFF
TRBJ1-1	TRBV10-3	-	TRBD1	TGTGCCATCAGTGAGTCAAACAGGGGAACTGAAGCTTTCTTT	CAISESNRGTEAFF
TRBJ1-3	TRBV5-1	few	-	TGCGCCAGCAGCTTGGGCACAGCTGGAAACACCATATATTTT	CASSLGTAGNTIYF
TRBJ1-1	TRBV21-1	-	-	TGTGCCAGCAGCAAAGGCCCGGGGAACACTGAAGCTTTCTTT	CASSKGPGNTEAFF
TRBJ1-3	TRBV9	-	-	TGTGCCAGCAGTCCTACCCCGGGCTCTGGAAACACCATATATTTT	CASSPTPGSGNTIYF
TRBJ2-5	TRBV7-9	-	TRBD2	TGTGCCAGCAGTTTTAGCGGGAGTACTGAGACCCAGTACTTC	CASSFSGSTETQYF
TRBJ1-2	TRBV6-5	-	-	TGTGCCAGCAGGGTACAGGGTTTCGGGAACTATGGCTACACCTTC	CASRVQGFGNYGYTF
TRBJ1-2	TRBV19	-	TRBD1	TGTGCCAGTAGTCTACAGGGGGCTAACTATGGCTACACCTTC	CASSLQGANYGYTF
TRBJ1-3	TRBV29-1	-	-	TGCAGCGTCATTAGGGATTGGGGGCCCGGAAACACCATATATTTT	CSVIRDWGPGNTIYF
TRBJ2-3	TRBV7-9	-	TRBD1	TGTGCCAGCAGCGTGACCAGGGGGAAAACTAGCACAGATACGCAGTATTTT	CASSVTRGKTSTDTQYF
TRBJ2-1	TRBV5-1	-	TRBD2	TGCGCCAGCAGCCGTTCCGGGACTAGCGGGAGTTCAAATGAGCAGTTCTTC	CASSRSGTSGSSNEQFF
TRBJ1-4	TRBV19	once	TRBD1	TGTGCCAGTAGTAACAGGGGGCAGGAAAAACTGTTTTTT	CASSNRGQEKLFF
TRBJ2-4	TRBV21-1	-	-	TGTGCCAGCAGCAAGGGGGACAGAGGGTTGGCCAAAAACATTCAGTACTTC	CASSKGDRGLAKNIQYF
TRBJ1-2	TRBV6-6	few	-	TGTGCCAGCAGTTCAGGGCAGACTAACTATGGCTACACCTTC	CASSSGQTNYGYTF
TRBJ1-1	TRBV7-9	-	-	TGTGCCAGCAGCTTAGTCGGGTCTGAAGCTTTCTTT	CASSLVGSEAFF
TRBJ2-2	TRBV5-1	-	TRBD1	TGCGCCAGCAGTAAATACAGGGGGAACACCGGGGAGCTGTTTTTT	CASSKYRGNTGELFF
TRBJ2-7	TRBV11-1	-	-	TGTGCCAGCAGCTTAGGGACAGTCTCCTACGAGCAGTACTTC	CASSLGTVSYEQYF
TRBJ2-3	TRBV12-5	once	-	TGTGCTAGTGGTTTAGCGGGCGGAGATACGCAGTATTTT	CASGLAGGDTQYF
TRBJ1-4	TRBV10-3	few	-	TGTGCCATCAGAGACAGCCCTAATGAAAAACTGTTTTTT	CAIRDSPNEKLFF
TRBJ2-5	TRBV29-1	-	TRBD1	TGCAGCGTTGAAGATCTTGCCAGGGGGGAGACCCAGTACTTC	CSVEDLARGETQYF
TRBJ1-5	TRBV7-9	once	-	TGTGCCAGCAGCTTACCCCAGGGGCTGGGTCAGCCCCAGCATTTT	CASSLPQGLGQPQHF
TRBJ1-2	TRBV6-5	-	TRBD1	TGTGCCAGCAGTTACTCCGGGACAGAATCCTATGGCTACACCTTC	CASSYSGTESYGYTF
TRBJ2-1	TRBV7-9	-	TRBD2	TGTGCCAGCAGCGACCCCTCGGGTAGCGGGGTGAGCTCCTACAATGAGCAGTTCTTC	CASSDPSGSGVSSYNEQFF
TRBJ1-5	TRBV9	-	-	TGTGCCAGCAGCCCCGGTCAGGGTGGGAATCAGCCCCAGCATTTT	CASSPGQGGNQPQHF
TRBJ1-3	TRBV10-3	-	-	TGTGCCATCAACCAAGCGGGGAGTGGAAACACCATATATTTT	CAINQAGSGNTIYF
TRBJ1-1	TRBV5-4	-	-	TGTGCCAGCACTCTGCCCGGGATTAACACTGAAGCTTTCTTT	CASTLPGINTEAFF